These 5 T cell receptor beta chains share one sample of origin, sequenced in a study of blood T cell repertoires in COVID-19. Some clones are missing from TCRdb's copy, which holds only in-frame ones; the method was immunoSEQ multiplex PCR. The data contain around 72,000 clones, roughly four fifths of them singletons. The specimen was peripheral blood. The receptors shown here come from a woman aged 55-70 years with acute or convalescent COVID-19.

This sequence joins TRBV5-4 and TRBJ1-2; 9 positions agree with TRBD1. V lost 3 bases and J lost 6; bases outside the gene matches: 9. This CDR3 contains 15 residues. In germline, CDR1 is SGHNT, CDR2 YYREEE (reference sequence). This chain's CDR3 is CASSSGWTGADGYTF. CDR3 nucleotides: TGTGCCAGCAGCTCCGGATGGACAGGGGCGGATGGCTACACCTTC.

This chain connects TRBV5-5 to TRBJ2-7; possible D gene TRBD2, 6 bases. V was clipped by 2 bases and J by 6 bases, with 9 bases between them. This CDR3 contains 12 residues. The V gene's germline CDR1 is SGHKS and CDR2 YYEKEE (reference sequence). The CDR3 protein is CASSLGGLEQYF. The CDR3, as DNA: TGTGCCAGCAGCTTAGGAGGGCTCGAGCAGTACTTC.

The chain carries TRBV1 and TRBJ1-2; the table's D call of TRBD1 was not tested on the DNA. TRBV1 is termed a pseudogene. The CDR3 contains 17 residues. The CDR3 reads CTSSQDNKTVGNYGYTF. CDR3 bases: TGCACCAGCAGCCAAGATAACAAGACAGTCGGTAACTATGGCTACACCTTC.

The chain combines TRBV6-5 with TRBJ2-1, with TRBD2 matching over 7 bases. This CDR3 comprises 15 residues. The germline V gene has CDR1 MNHEY and CDR2 SVGAGI. Unmatched junction bases numbered 9, after V lost 7 bases and J lost 3 bases. CDR3: CASTAVGGSYNEQFF. CDR3 nucleotides: TGTGCCAGCACCGCAGTGGGGGGGAGCTACAATGAGCAGTTCTTC.

CDR3 amino acids: CASSPNPSGGPGETQYF. The CDR3 nucleotides read TGTGCCAGCTCACCAAATCCTAGCGGGGGCCCGGGGGAGACCCAGTACTTC. V and J are TRBV18 and TRBJ2-5; 10 nucleotides match TRBD2. The CDR3 runs to 17 residues. Unmatched junction bases numbered 11, after V lost 2 bases and J lost 5 bases. Germline loops: CDR1 KGHSH, CDR2 LQKENI.